This TCR beta chain was profiled in a study of blood T cells in healthy people across ages (dated by TCRdb to the mid-2010s). Looking at the study overall: In model experiments, template switching captured about one uniquely barcoded TCR beta cDNA molecule for every two T cells. To track age-related changes in TCR beta repertoire diversity, the study relied on deep sequencing normalized with unique cDNA molecular identifiers. The donors were split into four age groups: young (average about 15 years), middle-aged (about 40), aged (over 55) and long-lived (more than 80). To avoid experimental bias, donors of different ages were randomly spread across the sequencing lanes. For two donors (one aged 18 to 29 and one aged 80 or older), the study analyzed two additional independent replicas of 1 million unique cDNA reads from the same blood draw.

What the research found in general, with its limitations: As age increased, observed TCR beta diversity per million T cells dropped in a roughly linear way, and a significant reduction was already evident by age roughly 36. Compared with the aged group, the long-lived group had more naive CD4+ T cells, fewer expanded clones and increased TCR diversity, a pattern suggesting age selection. Donor CMV infection status was unknown, potentially confounding age-related changes in expanded clonotypes. Bulk unsorted PBMC profiling prevented conclusive comparison of naive and antigen-experienced compartments. Total diversity estimates from one million sequenced T cells were considered lower bounds and underestimates. Observed TCR beta diversity correlated strongly with the percentage of naive T cells measured by flow cytometry.

As to this clonotype: What this receptor recognizes is not known. Base qualities are not recorded, but no much larger clone differs from it by a single base.

After removal of 4 bases from V and 5 bases from J, the junction retains 10 bases not matched to a gene. The CDR3 runs 17 amino acids, cysteine and phenylalanine included. The retained sequence is limited to the CDR3, 51 bases, with the frame set at the first base. The germline V gene sets CDR1 to SGHTA and CDR2 to FQGNSA. The 40 or so donors, aged roughly 6 to 95 years, were systemically healthy Caucasian individuals from Russia. Approximately 10 milliliters of peripheral blood were collected from each donor into EDTA-treated Vacutainer tubes. PBMCs were isolated by Ficoll-Paque density-gradient centrifugation, with at least 6 million obtained per sample. Trizol reagent was used to extract total RNA from PBMCs, with at least 6 micrograms per sample. Naive CD45RAhigh/CD27high T cell percentages were measured by flow cytometry on a PBMC aliquot from every donor. Libraries came from 5' RACE. Sequencing was performed on an Illumina HiSeq 2500. A second about 7 to 12 cycle PCR used a sample-barcoded 5' primer and a J-beta primer mix. A unique molecular identifier was introduced onto each TCR beta cDNA molecule by a template-switch 5' adaptor carrying 12 random nucleotides. Each sample yielded at least 2.5 million CDR3-containing paired-end reads. First-strand cDNA was synthesized from all RNA with the Mint cDNA synthesis kit, primed by a TRBC-specific oligonucleotide. Following uracil-DNA glycosylase treatment, all cDNA underwent a first 18-cycle PCR with the universal primers M1SS and BC2_uni_R. In the source study's methods: For normalization, 1 million high-quality reads, each with a distinct molecular identifier, were randomly selected from each sample. Reads with shared molecular identifiers were discarded instead of being binned into consensus sequences. MiTCR, set to a Q25 quality threshold and the strictest error-elimination algorithm, was used for CDR3 identification, clonotype clustering and error correction. A nonparametric unseen species model with Euler transformation was used to estimate lower-bound total TCR beta diversity. Using fastp trimming at Q25 and MiXCR clonotype assembly, TCRdb reanalyzed the public sequencing data and kept in-frame beta chains. Under each unique CDR3 protein, matching rows form one entry showing the most common genes and DNA. For this entry, the V and J calls and clone size follow TCRdb and not the study's own pipeline. This sample gives about 730,000 distinct CDR3 sequences in total; roughly 41% of them show up just once. The ten largest clones represent 20% to 25% of the sample.

Input material: blood. The origin of this receptor is a woman in her fifties or sixties in good health. The chain is assembled from TRBV7-2 and TRBJ2-3, with 12 bases in between that match TRBD2. In nucleotides, the sequence is TGTGCCAGCAGCTCGTCTAGCGGGGGGGCGATAGGAGATACGCAGTATTTT. Its translation is CASSSSSGGAIGDTQYF.